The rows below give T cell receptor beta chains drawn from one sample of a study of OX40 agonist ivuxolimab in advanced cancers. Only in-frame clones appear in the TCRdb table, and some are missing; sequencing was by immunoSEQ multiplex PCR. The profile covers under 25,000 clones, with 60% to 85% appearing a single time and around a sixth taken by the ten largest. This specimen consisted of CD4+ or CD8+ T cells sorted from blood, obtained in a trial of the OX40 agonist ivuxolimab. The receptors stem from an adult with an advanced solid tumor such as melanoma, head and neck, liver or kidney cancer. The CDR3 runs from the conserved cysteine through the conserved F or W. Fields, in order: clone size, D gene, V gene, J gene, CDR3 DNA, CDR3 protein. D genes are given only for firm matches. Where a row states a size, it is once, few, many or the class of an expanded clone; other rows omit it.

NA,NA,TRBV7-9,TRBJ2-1,TGTGCCAGCAGCCATCCGAGCGACAATGAGCAGTTCTTC,CASSHPSDNEQFF
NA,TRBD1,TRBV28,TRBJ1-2,TGTGCCAGCAGTTCTCAGGGGGAGTACTATGGCTACACCTTC,CASSSQGEYYGYTF
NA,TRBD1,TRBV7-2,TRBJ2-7,TGTGCCAGCAGCTCTCTGCCCTACGGACAGGCCTACGAGCAGTACTTC,CASSSLPYGQAYEQYF
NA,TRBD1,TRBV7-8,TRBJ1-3,TGTGCCAGCAGCTACACAGGGGCCTCTGGAAACACCATATATTTT,CASSYTGASGNTIYF
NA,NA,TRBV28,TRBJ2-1,TGTGCCAGCAGTTCCCACAGGGCTGATGAGCAGTTCTTC,CASSSHRADEQFF
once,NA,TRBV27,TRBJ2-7,TGTGCCAGCAGTTCCCGGATCGAGCAGTACTTC,CASSSRIEQYF
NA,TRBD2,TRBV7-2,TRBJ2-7,TGTGCCAGCAGCTCGGGCGGGAGTTACTACGAGCAGTACTTC,CASSSGGSYYEQYF
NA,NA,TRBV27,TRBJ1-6,TGTGCCAGCAGTTTTTTGGATCCGAATTCACCCCTCCACTTT,CASSFLDPNSPLHF
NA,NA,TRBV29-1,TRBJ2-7,TGCAGCGTTTGGGGCTTGGGGGAGCAGTACTTC,CSVWGLGEQYF
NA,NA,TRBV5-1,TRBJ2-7,TGCGCCAGCAGCTTGGGACTAGGACCCTACGAGCAGTACTTC,CASSLGLGPYEQYF
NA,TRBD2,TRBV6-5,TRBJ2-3,TGTGCCAGCAGTTACCTCAGCGGGGGGCTTACGGATACGCAGTATTTT,CASSYLSGGLTDTQYF
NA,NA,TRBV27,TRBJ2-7,TGTGCCAGCAGCTTGAGCGGTAGCTCCTACGAGCAGTACTTC,CASSLSGSSYEQYF
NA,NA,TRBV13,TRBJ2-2,TGTGCCAGCAGCTTGAGTTACACCGGGGAGCTGTTTTTT,CASSLSYTGELFF
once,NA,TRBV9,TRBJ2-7,TGTGCCAGCAGCGTAGGGGACGGTTCCTACGAGCAGTACTTC,CASSVGDGSYEQYF
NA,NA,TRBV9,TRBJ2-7,TGTGCCAGCAGCGTAGGATTTGGGCAGACCTACGAGCAGTACTTC,CASSVGFGQTYEQYF
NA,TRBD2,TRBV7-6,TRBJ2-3,TGTGCCAGCAGCCCGGGGGCTAGCGGGGGGTACACAGATACGCAGTATTTT,CASSPGASGGYTDTQYF
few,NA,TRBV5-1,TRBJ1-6,TGCGCCAGCAGCTGGGACTCTAATTCACCCCTCCACTTT,CASSWDSNSPLHF
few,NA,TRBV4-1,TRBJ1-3,TGCGCCAGCAGCCAAGATACAGGGGGAAACACCATATATTTT,CASSQDTGGNTIYF
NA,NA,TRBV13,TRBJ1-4,TGTGCCAGCAGCTTCGAGGGGTTGACTAATGAAAAACTGTTTTTT,CASSFEGLTNEKLFF
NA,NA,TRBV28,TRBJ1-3,TGTGCCAGCAGTTTGTCCGACAGAATCGGCCCTGGAAACACCATATATTTT,CASSLSDRIGPGNTIYF
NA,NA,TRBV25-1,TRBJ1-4,TGTGCCAGCAGTGAATATGAGGTTCCTAATGAAAAACTGTTTTTT,CASSEYEVPNEKLFF
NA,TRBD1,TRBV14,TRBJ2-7,TGTGCCAGCAGCCCCCGGACAGGGGCGGCCTACGAGCAGTACTTC,CASSPRTGAAYEQYF
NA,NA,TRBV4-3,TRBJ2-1,TGCGCCAGCAGCTGGGCGGGATCCTACAATGAGCAGTTCTTC,CASSWAGSYNEQFF
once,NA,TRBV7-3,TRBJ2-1,TGTGCCAGCAGCCAACAGGGTACTGAGCAGTTCTTC,CASSQQGTEQFF
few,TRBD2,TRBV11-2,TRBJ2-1,TGTGCCAGCAGCATCCCCGGACTAGAGGGCCACAATGAGCAGTTCTTC,CASSIPGLEGHNEQFF
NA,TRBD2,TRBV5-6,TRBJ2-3,TGTGCCAGCAGCTTGGAACTAGCGGGGATCACAGATACGCAGTATTTT,CASSLELAGITDTQYF
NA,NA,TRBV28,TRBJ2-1,TGTGCCAGCAGTCCAGGTGGATCTGAGCAGTTCTTC,CASSPGGSEQFF
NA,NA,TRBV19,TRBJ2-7,TGTGCCAGTAGTATTGGGGGGATCGAGCAGTACTTC,CASSIGGIEQYF
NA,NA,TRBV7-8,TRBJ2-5,TGTGCCAGCAGCTTACTTGGCAATCGGCAAGAGACCCAGTACTTC,CASSLLGNRQETQYF
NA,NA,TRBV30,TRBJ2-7,TGTGCCTGGAGTGTGAGTTCGGGGACCTACGAGCAGTACTTC,CAWSVSSGTYEQYF
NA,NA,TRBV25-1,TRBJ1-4,TGTGCCAGCAGTGAATTTATCGGCGTTAATGAAAAACTGTTTTTT,CASSEFIGVNEKLFF
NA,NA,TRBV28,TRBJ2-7,TGTGCCAGCAGTCCTCGGCGGATTGGGTCCTCCTACGAGCAGTACTTC,CASSPRRIGSSYEQYF
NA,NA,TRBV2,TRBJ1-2,TGTGCCAGCAGTGAGCGGTATGGCTACACCTTC,CASSERYGYTF
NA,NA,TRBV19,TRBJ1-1,TGTGCCAGTAGTATAAACCCGACAGGAACTAACACTGAAGCTTTCTTT,CASSINPTGTNTEAFF
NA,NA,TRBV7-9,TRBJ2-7,TGTGCCAGCAGCTTAGTAGGTGGCTACGAGCAGTACTTC,CASSLVGGYEQYF
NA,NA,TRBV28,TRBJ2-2,TGTGCCAGCAGTTTTCTGAAGGGTCCTGGGTTTACCGGGGAGCTGTTTTTT,CASSFLKGPGFTGELFF
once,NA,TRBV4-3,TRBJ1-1,TGCGCCAGCAGCCAAGGCCAGGGTATTACGAACACTGAAGCTTTCTTT,CASSQGQGITNTEAFF
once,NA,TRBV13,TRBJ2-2,TGTGCCAGCAACTTAGCAGGGGAGGGAACCGGGGAGCTGTTTTTT,CASNLAGEGTGELFF
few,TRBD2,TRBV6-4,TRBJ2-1,TGTGCCAGCAGTGACTCACCGGGACTAGCGAGCGATGAGCAGTTCTTC,CASSDSPGLASDEQFF
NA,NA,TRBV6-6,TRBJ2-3,TGTGCCAGCAGCTCCGCGGCTTCGGGGACAGATACGCAGTATTTT,CASSSAASGTDTQYF
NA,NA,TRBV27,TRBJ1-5,TGTGCCAGCAGTTTATCTAGCAATCAGCCCCAGCATTTT,CASSLSSNQPQHF
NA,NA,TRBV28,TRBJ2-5,TGTGCCAGCAGCTGGACAGGGAGGGAGCAAGAGACCCAGTACTTC,CASSWTGREQETQYF
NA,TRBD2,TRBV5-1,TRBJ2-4,TGCGCCAGCAGAACGGTAGGGCTGGGGAGGGAGGAAAACATTCAGTACTTC,CASRTVGLGREENIQYF
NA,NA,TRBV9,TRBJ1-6,TGTGCCAGCAGCGTCGGAGGGAGCTCCTATAATTCACCCCTCCACTTT,CASSVGGSSYNSPLHF
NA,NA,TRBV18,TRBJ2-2,TGTGCCAGCTCACCAGTAGGGTTCACCGGGGAGCTGTTTTTT,CASSPVGFTGELFF
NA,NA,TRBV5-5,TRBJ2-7,TGTGCCAGCAGCTCCTCGCTAATGAGCTCCTACGAGCAGTACTTC,CASSSSLMSSYEQYF
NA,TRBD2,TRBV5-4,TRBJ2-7,TGTGCCAGCAGCTCTCGGACTAGCGGGGGGTCCTACGAGCAGTACTTC,CASSSRTSGGSYEQYF
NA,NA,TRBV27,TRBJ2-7,TGTGCCAGCAGTTTAGCCGGGGGCCTCTCCTACGAGCAGTACTTC,CASSLAGGLSYEQYF
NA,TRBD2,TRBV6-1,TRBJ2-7,TGTGCCAGCAGTGAACTGACTAGCGGGGTATTCTCCTACGAGCAGTACTTC,CASSELTSGVFSYEQYF
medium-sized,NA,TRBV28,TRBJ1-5,TGTGCCAGCAGTTTTGGACAGAAAGGCCAGCCCCAGCATTTT,CASSFGQKGQPQHF
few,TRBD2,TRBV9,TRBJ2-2,TGTGCCAGCAGCCCCCGGGGGAGCGGGAGGATAACCGGGGAGCTGTTTTTT,CASSPRGSGRITGELFF
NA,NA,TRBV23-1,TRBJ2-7,TGCGCCAGCAGTCAATCGGTGAGGCCAGTCTCCTACGAGCAGTACTTC,CASSQSVRPVSYEQYF
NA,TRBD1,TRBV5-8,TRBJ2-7,TGTGCCAGCAGCTTGGTGCCAGGGGGCCGCGAGCAGTACTTC,CASSLVPGGREQYF
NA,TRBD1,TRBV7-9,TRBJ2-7,TGTGCCAGCAGCTCCCGGACAGGGAACTACGAGCAGTACTTC,CASSSRTGNYEQYF